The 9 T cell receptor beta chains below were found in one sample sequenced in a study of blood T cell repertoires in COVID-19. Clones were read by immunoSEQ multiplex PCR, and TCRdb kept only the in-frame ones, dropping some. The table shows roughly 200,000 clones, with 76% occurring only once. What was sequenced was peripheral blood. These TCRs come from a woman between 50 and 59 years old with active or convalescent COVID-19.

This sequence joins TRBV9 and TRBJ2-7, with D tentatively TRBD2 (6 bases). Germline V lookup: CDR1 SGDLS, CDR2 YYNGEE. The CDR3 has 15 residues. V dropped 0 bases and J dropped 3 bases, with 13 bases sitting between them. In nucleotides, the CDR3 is TGTGCCAGCAGCGTAGCCGGGACTGGGTTCTACGAGCAGTACTTC. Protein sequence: CASSVAGTGFYEQYF.

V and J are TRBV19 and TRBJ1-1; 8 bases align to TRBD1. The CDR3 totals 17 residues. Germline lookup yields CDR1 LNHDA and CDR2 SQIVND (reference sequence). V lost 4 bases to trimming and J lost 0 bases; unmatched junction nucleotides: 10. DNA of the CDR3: TGTGCCAGTAGTAGATGGACAGGGTCGGGTTTGAACACTGAAGCTTTCTTT. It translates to CASSRWTGSGLNTEAFF.

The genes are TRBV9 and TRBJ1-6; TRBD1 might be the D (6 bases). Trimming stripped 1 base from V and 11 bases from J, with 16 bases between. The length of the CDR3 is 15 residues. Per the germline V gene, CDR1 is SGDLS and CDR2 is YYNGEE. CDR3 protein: CASSVQAAGGTPLHF. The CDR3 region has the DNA TGTGCCAGCAGCGTACAGGCGGCGGGGGGCACACCCCTCCACTTT. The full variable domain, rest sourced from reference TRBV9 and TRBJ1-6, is DSGVTQTPKHLITATGQRVTLRCSPRSGDLSVYWYQQSLDQGLQFLIQYYNGEERAKGNILERFSAQQFPDLHSELNLSSLELGDSALYFCASSVQAAGGTPLHFGNGTRLTVT.

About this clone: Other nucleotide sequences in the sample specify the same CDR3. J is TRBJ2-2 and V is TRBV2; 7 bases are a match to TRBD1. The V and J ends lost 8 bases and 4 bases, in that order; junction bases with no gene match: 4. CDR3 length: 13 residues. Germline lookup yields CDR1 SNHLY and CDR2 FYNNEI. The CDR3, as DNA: TGTGCCAGCCGGGACAGTGGCACCGGGGAGCTGTTTTTT. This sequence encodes CASRDSGTGELFF.

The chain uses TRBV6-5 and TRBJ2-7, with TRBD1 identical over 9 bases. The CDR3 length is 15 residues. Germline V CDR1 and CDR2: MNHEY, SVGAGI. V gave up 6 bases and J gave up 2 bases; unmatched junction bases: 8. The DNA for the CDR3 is TGTGCCAGCAGGGGGGGACAGGGCTTCACCTACGAGCAGTACTTC. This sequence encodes CASRGGQGFTYEQYF.

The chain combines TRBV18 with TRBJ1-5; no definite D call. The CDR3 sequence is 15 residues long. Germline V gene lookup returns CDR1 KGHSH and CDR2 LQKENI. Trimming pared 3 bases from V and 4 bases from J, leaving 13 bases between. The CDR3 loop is CASSPSADGNQPQHF. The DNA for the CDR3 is TGTGCCAGCTCACCTAGCGCGGATGGAAATCAGCCCCAGCATTTT.

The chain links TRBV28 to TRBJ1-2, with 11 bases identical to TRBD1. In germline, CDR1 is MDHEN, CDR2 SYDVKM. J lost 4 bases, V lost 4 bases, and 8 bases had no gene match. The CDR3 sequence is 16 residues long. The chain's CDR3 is CASSSPGTGGRYGYTF. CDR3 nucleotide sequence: TGTGCCAGCAGTTCTCCCGGGACAGGGGGACGCTATGGCTACACCTTC.

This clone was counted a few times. CDR3 amino acids: CASSDEGAAGYGYTF. In DNA, the CDR3 is TGTGCCAGCAGTGATGAGGGCGCCGCCGGGTATGGCTACACCTTC. The genes are TRBV2 and TRBJ1-2; D gene uncertain. CDR1 is SNHLY and CDR2 is FYNNEI in the germline V gene. The ends were cut back, 3 bases at V and 5 bases at J, with 16 bases in the middle. The CDR3 is 15 residues long.

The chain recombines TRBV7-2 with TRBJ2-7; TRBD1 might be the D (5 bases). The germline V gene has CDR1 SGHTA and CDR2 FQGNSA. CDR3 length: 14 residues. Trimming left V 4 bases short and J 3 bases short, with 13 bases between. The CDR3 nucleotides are TGTGCCAGCAGCTGGAGCCATGACAGCTACGAGCAGTACTTC. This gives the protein CASSWSHDSYEQYF. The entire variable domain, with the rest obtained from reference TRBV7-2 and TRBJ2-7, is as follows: GAGVSQSPSNKVTEKGKDVELRCDPISGHTALYWYRQSLGQGLEFLIYFQGNSAPDKSGLPSDRFSAERTGGSVSTLTIQRTQQEDSAVYLCASSWSHDSYEQYFGPGTRLTVT.